The T cell receptor (beta chain) described here comes from a study of cytotoxic CD8 clonotypes in ibrutinib-treated CLL. V was trimmed by 1 base and J by 0 bases, leaving 13 bases between them. Germline V lookup: CDR1 KGHSH, CDR2 LQKENI. This CDR3 comprises 16 residues. Generated by immunoSEQ multiplex PCR, the TCRdb table keeps only in-frame clones and is missing some. The table records about 140,000 clones, 80% to 95% of them present only once. This clonotype originated in a human donor with chronic lymphocytic leukemia. Material: PBMCs, obtained after 12 months of ibrutinib treatment. The rearrangement uses TRBV18 and TRBJ2-7; D may correspond to TRBD1 or TRBD2 (5 bases each). The CDR3 here is CASSPLGTEHSYEQYF. The DNA for the CDR3 is TGTGCCAGCTCACCACTTGGGACGGAGCACTCCTACGAGCAGTACTTC.